The 9 T cell receptor beta chains listed next were all sequenced from one sample in a study of blood T cell repertoires in COVID-19. Generated by immunoSEQ multiplex PCR, the TCRdb table keeps only in-frame clones and is missing some. The sample records 200,000 to 250,000 clones, around three quarters being singletons. The sequencing sample was made of peripheral blood. The receptors were gathered from a woman between 65 and 79 years old with acute or convalescent COVID-19.

The chain uses TRBV7-9 and TRBJ2-1; 8 bases map to TRBD1. The ends lost 2 bases at V and 15 bases at J; junction bases unmatched: 6. CDR1 and CDR2 (germline): SEHNR, FQNEAQ (reference sequence). This CDR3 region has 12 residues. CDR3 DNA sequence: TGTGCCAGCAGCTTATCAGGGGGCGGATGGTTCTTC. Protein product: CASSLSGGGWFF.

The chain recombines TRBV5-5 with TRBJ1-3; D may be TRBD1 (6 bases). This CDR3 comprises 13 residues. V was clipped by 9 bases and J by 1 base, with 11 bases between them. Germline assignment: CDR1 SGHKS and CDR2 YYEKEE (reference sequence). In DNA, the CDR3 is TGTGCCACAGGGGATGGATCTGGAAACACCATATATTTT. Its translation is CATGDGSGNTIYF. Complete variable domain (other parts from reference TRBV5-5 and TRBJ1-3): DAGVTQSPTHLIKTRGQQVTLRCSPISGHKSVSWYQQVLGQGPQFIFQYYEKEERGRGNFPDRFSARQFPNYSSELNVNALLLGDSALYLCATGDGSGNTIYFGEGSWLTVV.

The chain combines TRBV3-1 (or the pseudogene TRBV3-2) with TRBJ1-1; 10 bases are a match to TRBD1. Germline values: CDR1 LGHDT, CDR2 YNNKEL (reference sequence). J was trimmed by 7 bases and V by 8 bases; bases with no gene match: 4. CDR3 size: 12 residues. The CDR3 sequence is CASDRGQGEAFF. CDR3 in DNA: TGTGCCAGCGACAGGGGGCAAGGTGAAGCTTTCTTT.

This clone was counted only a few times. The rearrangement links TRBV6-5 to TRBJ2-7, with TRBD1 identical over 10 bases. This CDR3 comprises 15 residues. The V gene end was trimmed by 6 bases and the J gene end by 3 bases; junction bases not matched to a gene: 8. CDR1 is MNHEY, CDR2 SVGAGI, per germline. CDR3 nucleotide sequence: TGTGCCAGCAGCTGGTCTGGGACAGGGGACTACGAGCAGTACTTC. Residues: CASSWSGTGDYEQYF.

This clone appeared a few times. The rearrangement uses TRBV9 and TRBJ2-3, with TRBD1 matching over 9 bases. The CDR3 is 16 residues long. V shed 3 bases and J 3 bases; nucleotides not matched to a gene: 8. Germline loops: CDR1 SGDLS, CDR2 YYNGEE. The CDR3 here is CASSARTGVGTDTQYF. As DNA, the CDR3 is TGTGCCAGCAGCGCCCGGACAGGGGTCGGGACAGATACGCAGTATTTT.

V and J are TRBV7-3 and TRBJ2-1; D perhaps matches TRBD2 (6 bases). Trimming took off 2 bases at V and 3 bases at J, with 8 bases between the two ends. This CDR3 spans 14 amino acids. CDR1 is SGHTA and CDR2 is FQGTGA in the germline V gene. CDR3 protein: CASSLGGYYNEQFF. The CDR3 DNA reads as TGTGCCAGCAGCTTAGGGGGGTACTACAATGAGCAGTTCTTC. The full variable domain, rest sourced from reference TRBV7-3 and TRBJ2-1, is GAGVSQTPSNKVTEKGKYVELRCDPISGHTALYWYRQSLGQGPEFLIYFQGTGAADDSGLPNDRFFAVRPEGSVSTLKIQRTERGDSAVYLCASSLGGYYNEQFFGPGTRLTVL.

The chain combines TRBV6-5 with TRBJ2-5; 11 bases agree with TRBD2. V lost 5 bases and J lost 5; bases outside the gene matches: 7. The CDR3 has 15 amino acids. CDR1 and CDR2 from the germline V gene are MNHEY and SVGAGI. The CDR3 protein is CASSPLAGGLETQYF. CDR3 sequence (DNA): TGTGCCAGCAGTCCCCTAGCGGGGGGACTGGAGACCCAGTACTTC.

This chain joins TRBV5-1 and TRBJ1-2; 8 bases are a match to TRBD1. Germline values: CDR1 SGHRS, CDR2 YFSETQ. The J segment lost 7 bases and the V segment lost 0 bases, leaving 2 bases of the junction unmatched. CDR3 length equals 13 residues. CDR3 sequence reads: CASSLGQGSGYTF. In nucleotides, the CDR3 is TGCGCCAGCAGCTTGGGACAGGGGAGTGGCTACACCTTC.

The gene calls are TRBV5-6 and TRBJ2-1; 9 positions agree with TRBD1. V trimming: 0 bases; J trimming: 8 bases; junction bases outside the gene matches: 9. Germline CDR1 is SGHDT and CDR2 is YYEEEE. The CDR3 loop spans 16 amino acids. CDR3 amino acids: CASSLVPGQGDDEQFF. The CDR3, as DNA: TGTGCCAGCAGCTTGGTACCGGGACAGGGTGATGATGAGCAGTTCTTC.